This entry lists 19 T cell receptor beta chains sequenced from one sample in a study of cytomegalovirus exposure and HLA in healthy donors. PCR primers comprised 60 Vbeta and 13 Jbeta primers. Some clones are missing from TCRdb's copy, which holds only in-frame ones; the method was immunoSEQ multiplex PCR. The table includes 110,000 to 150,000 clones, around 77% detected once. The sequenced sample consisted of PBMCs. Every receptor here comes from a man younger than 35 in good health and CMV-seronegative.

V is TRBV16 and J is TRBJ1-5; maybe TRBD1 (5 bases). CDR1 KGHSY and CDR2 FQNENV come from the germline V gene. CDR3 length: 13 residues. Trimming pared 2 bases from V and 4 bases from J, leaving 6 bases between. The CDR3 loop is CASSQGANQPQHF. DNA of the CDR3: TGTGCCAGCAGCCAAGGGGCTAATCAGCCCCAGCATTTT.

The V gene is TRBV2, the J gene TRBJ1-5, with D perhaps matching TRBD1 (5 bases). The V gene's germline CDR1 is SNHLY and CDR2 FYNNEI. The CDR3 length is 14 residues. The V gene lost 6 bases and the J gene lost 9 bases, with 18 bases spanning the gap. The CDR3 coding sequence is TGTGCCAGCAGGGGGGGACGGGCGAGTCTGCCCCAGCATTTT. This gives the protein CASRGGRASLPQHF. Full variable domain (missing parts from reference TRBV2 and TRBJ1-5): EPEVTQTPSHQVTQMGQEVILRCVPISNHLYFYWYRQILGQKVEFLVSFYNNEISEKSEIFDDQFSVERPDGSNFTLKIRSTKLEDSAMYFCASRGGRASLPQHFGDGTRLSIL.

This rearrangement joins TRBV7-9 to TRBJ2-3; TRBD2 matches at 10 bases. The germline gives CDR1 SEHNR, CDR2 FQNEAQ (reference sequence). The CDR3 has 16 residues. Unmatched junction bases numbered 13, after V lost 10 bases and J lost 3 bases. The DNA of the CDR3 is TGTGCCACCACACGTCGGCTAGCGGGGGATACAGATACGCAGTATTTT. This encodes CATTRRLAGDTDTQYF.

The rearrangement links TRBV14 to TRBJ2-1, with D possibly being TRBD2 (5 bases). V lost 4 bases to trimming and J lost 8 bases, with 15 bases between them. This CDR3 contains 14 residues. Germline CDR1 SGHDN, CDR2 FVKESK. The CDR3 protein is CASSLKYRGDEQFF. DNA of the CDR3: TGTGCCAGCAGCCTCAAATATCGGGGAGATGAGCAGTTCTTC.

This clone was seen once. The V call is TRBV7-9, the J call TRBJ1-2; 8 nucleotides agree with TRBD1. Germline values: CDR1 SEHNR, CDR2 FQNEAQ (reference sequence). V shed 5 bases, J shed 5 bases, and the junction held 4 bases outside the gene matches. This CDR3 has 13 amino acids. This CDR3 is CASSADRAYGYTF. Here the CDR3 DNA reads TGTGCCAGCAGCGCGGACAGGGCGTATGGCTACACCTTC.

This clone was counted a single time. The chain joins TRBV2 to TRBJ1-2; the match to TRBD1 covers 8 bases. CDR1 is SNHLY and CDR2 is FYNNEI in the germline V gene. The length of the CDR3 is 13 residues. The trim removed 6 bases at V and 12 bases at J, leaving 12 bases unmatched. DNA of the CDR3: TGTGCCAGCAGACAGGGGGTGACGTATGGGGACACCTTC. Encoded protein: CASRQGVTYGDTF.

The genes are TRBV7-2 and TRBJ1-2; D unresolved. The CDR3 sequence is 12 residues long. Looked up from germline, CDR1 is SGHTA and CDR2 is FQGNSA. V was trimmed by 5 bases and J by 8 bases, leaving 12 bases between them. The CDR3 region has the DNA TGTGCCAGCAGCGTAGACCAGAAGGGCTACACCTTC. Residues: CASSVDQKGYTF.

CDR3 coding DNA: TGTGCCAGCAGCTTGGCCGTTGGGCCGGGCACAGATACGCAGTATTTT. This translates into CASSLAVGPGTDTQYF. The chain couples TRBV5-4 to TRBJ2-3; D ambiguous. The CDR3 has 16 amino acids. CDR1 is SGHNT, CDR2 YYREEE, per germline (reference sequence). Trimming cost V 0 bases and J 1 base, with 12 bases left between them.

This clone has only one observation. V usage is TRBV5-1 and J usage is TRBJ1-6; 7 bases align to TRBD1. V was pared by 0 bases and J by 8 bases, with 11 bases of the junction left unmatched. The CDR3 is made up of 17 amino acids. Germline loops: CDR1 SGHRS, CDR2 YFSETQ. CDR3: CASSLGPATGPDSPLHF. CDR3 sequence (DNA): TGCGCCAGCAGCTTGGGGCCCGCGACAGGGCCGGATTCACCCCTCCACTTT. Looking up the rest from reference TRBV5-1 and TRBJ1-6 gives the full variable domain: KAGVTQTPRYLIKTRGQQVTLSCSPISGHRSVSWYQQTPGQGLQFLFEYFSETQRNKGNFPGRFSGRQFSNSRSEMNVSTLELGDSALYLCASSLGPATGPDSPLHFGNGTRLTVT.

This clone was seen once. This chain uses TRBV2 with TRBJ1-2; tentatively, D is TRBD1 (6 bases). CDR1 is SNHLY and CDR2 is FYNNEI in the germline V gene. CDR3 size: 17 residues. Between the trimmed V and J ends, which lost 1 base and 4 bases, there was a span of 19 bases. DNA of the CDR3: TGTGCCAGCAGTGAAGGGAGCGGGGGCAGTCAGTTCTATGGCTACACCTTC. It yields the protein CASSEGSGGSQFYGYTF.

In this sample, this clone turned up once. The chain uses TRBV7-9 and TRBJ1-6; possibly TRBD1 for D (6 bases). Trimming left V 5 bases short and J 12 bases short, with 14 bases between. This CDR3 spans 13 amino acids. Germline loops: CDR1 SEHNR, CDR2 FQNEAQ (reference sequence). The DNA for the CDR3 is TGTGCCAGCAGCACAGACCCACAGGGACCCCTCCACTTT. This sequence encodes CASSTDPQGPLHF.

The J gene is TRBJ2-2, the V gene TRBV27; the D gene is possibly TRBD1 (6 bases). Germline CDR1 and CDR2: MNHEY and SMNVEV (reference sequence). V was trimmed by 6 bases and J by 7 bases, leaving 21 bases between them. CDR3 length equals 16 residues. The CDR3 nucleotides read TGTGCCAGCAGATCCATGACAGGACCACGAGGCGGGGAGCTGTTTTTT. It yields the protein CASRSMTGPRGGELFF.

V is TRBV5-1 and J is TRBJ2-3; 14 nucleotides align to TRBD2. This CDR3 has 20 amino acids. CDR1 is SGHRS, CDR2 YFSETQ, per germline. Losses at the gene ends were 0 bases for V and 0 bases for J; bases not matched to a gene: 9. The CDR3 nucleotides read TGCGCCAGCAGCTTGGCGGACGGACTAGCGGGGGGAGTGAGCACAGATACGCAGTATTTT. Translation: CASSLADGLAGGVSTDTQYF.

This chain connects TRBV30 to TRBJ1-3, with 7 bases fitting TRBD1. This CDR3 comprises 16 residues. The germline V gene has CDR1 GTSNPN and CDR2 SVGIG (reference sequence). With V trimmed by 2 bases and J by 0 bases, 7 bases remained unmatched. This CDR3 is CAWSNTGAGSGNTIYF. The CDR3 DNA reads TGTGCCTGGAGTAACACAGGGGCCGGCTCTGGAAACACCATATATTTT.

The chain couples TRBV19 to TRBJ1-1; no definite D call. The CDR3 length is 16 residues. Trimming removed 2 bases at V and 3 bases at J, with 16 bases between. Germline CDR1 and CDR2: LNHDA and SQIVND (reference sequence). This CDR3 reads CASSISKPRGDTEAFF. Written as DNA, the CDR3 is TGTGCCAGTAGTATAAGTAAACCTCGGGGAGACACTGAAGCTTTCTTT.

This clone was detected a few times. This sequence joins TRBV10-3 and TRBJ1-3, with D uncertain. The CDR3 sequence is 17 residues long. Trimming removed 0 bases at V and 0 bases at J, with 12 bases between. Germline-derived CDR1 and CDR2 are ENHRY and SYGVKD. CDR3 sequence reads: CAISESEEFTSGNTIYF. As DNA, the CDR3 is TGTGCCATCAGTGAGTCGGAGGAATTCACCTCTGGAAACACCATATATTTT.

The rearrangement links TRBV21-1 to TRBJ2-1; TRBD1 is the table's D call and was not checked against the DNA. TRBV21-1 is deemed a pseudogene. There are 15 residues in the CDR3. CDR3 DNA: TGTGCCAGCAGCAAACGGACAGAGACCTACAATGAGCAGTTCTTC. Its protein is CASSKRTETYNEQFF.

The genes are TRBV7-9 and TRBJ1-2; the D is unclear. The germline V and J ends were trimmed by 7 bases and 7 bases, with 19 bases remaining between them. Germline V gene lookup returns CDR1 SEHNR and CDR2 FQNEAQ (reference sequence). The CDR3 has 14 amino acids. The chain's CDR3 is CASTGGIISGGYTF. CDR3 in DNA: TGTGCCAGCACCGGCGGCATAATTAGCGGTGGCTACACCTTC.

This chain uses TRBV19 with TRBJ2-3; D perhaps matches TRBD1 (5 bases). The V gene's germline CDR1 is LNHDA and CDR2 SQIVND (reference sequence). This CDR3 spans 14 amino acids. V lost 1 base and J 5 bases, leaving 10 bases between the germline ends. DNA of the CDR3: TGTGCCAGTAGTATAGTGGACAAAGAAGATACGCAGTATTTT. Its translation: CASSIVDKEDTQYF.